One T cell receptor beta chain is described in this entry. Its antigen is currently unknown. The data belong to a study of cytomegalovirus exposure and HLA in healthy donors. Overall study results and limits: A later analysis linked a missense DCLRE1C variant to TCR beta V- and J-gene trimming. Apparent HLA restriction characterized most CMV-associated TCR beta chains in a later analysis. Among the most significant clusters, several appeared linked to common viral pathogens in a later analysis. Most TCR sequences showed up rarely, but some public TCRs showed up in many donors.

CDR1 is SGHAT, CDR2 FQNNGV, per germline. V was pared by 5 bases and J by 0 bases, with 9 bases of the junction left unmatched. This CDR3 has 19 residues. Vbeta (60) and Jbeta (13) primers were used in the PCR. Here immunoSEQ multiplex PCR was the method, and the copy in TCRdb shows in-frame clones only, minus some. The table has about 270,000 clones, under 80% seen once. The chain uses TRBV11-2 and TRBJ2-1, with TRBD2 matching over 14 bases. Sequences were obtained from PBMCs. The sequence was collected from a female donor in good health and CMV-seronegative. CDR3 bases: TGTGCCAGCAGCATAGGACTAGCGGGAGGCCGGAGCTCCTACAATGAGCAGTTCTTC. This gives the protein CASSIGLAGGRSSYNEQFF.